This TCR beta chain was recorded in a study of T cell responses to AZD1222 COVID-19 vaccine. This CDR3 has 15 residues. The ends were cut back, 1 base at V and 1 base at J, with 7 bases in the middle. The germline V gene encodes CDR1 LGHDT and CDR2 YNNKEL (reference sequence). Repertoires were generated with immunoSEQ multiplex PCR, while TCRdb's copy carries only in-frame clones and drops some. The profile shows some 150,000 clones, 85% to 95% of them singletons. The source material was peripheral blood, sampled on day 0 of AZD1222 vaccination. The TCR sequence derives from an adult in good health. The chain links TRBV3-1 (or the pseudogene TRBV3-2) to TRBJ2-2; D is perhaps TRBD2 (5 bases). The CDR3 nucleotides are TGTGCCAGCAGCCAAGGACTACTGAACACCGGGGAGCTGTTTTTT. This codes for CASSQGLLNTGELFF.